This T cell receptor beta chain is from a study of vaccination and CD4 T cells after COVID-19. TCRdb ran MiXCR on the PCR reads and lists one entry per CDR3 protein. Among approximately 20,000 distinct CDR3 sequences listed, around 50% were seen once. A remark on this clonotype: A read error may produce the germline difference seen at one junction end.

Sequencing used CD4+ T cells from blood, obtained before SARS-CoV-2 vaccination. This sequence was found in a human donor who had recovered from COVID-19.

In nucleotides, the CDR3 is TGTGCCAGCAGTATACTAGCGGGAGACTGTGACTTC. Its translation: CASSILAGDCDF. The chain recombines TRBV28 with TRBJ2-7; 11 bases are shared with TRBD2. Germline V gene lookup returns CDR1 MDHEN and CDR2 SYDVKM. This CDR3 comprises 12 residues.